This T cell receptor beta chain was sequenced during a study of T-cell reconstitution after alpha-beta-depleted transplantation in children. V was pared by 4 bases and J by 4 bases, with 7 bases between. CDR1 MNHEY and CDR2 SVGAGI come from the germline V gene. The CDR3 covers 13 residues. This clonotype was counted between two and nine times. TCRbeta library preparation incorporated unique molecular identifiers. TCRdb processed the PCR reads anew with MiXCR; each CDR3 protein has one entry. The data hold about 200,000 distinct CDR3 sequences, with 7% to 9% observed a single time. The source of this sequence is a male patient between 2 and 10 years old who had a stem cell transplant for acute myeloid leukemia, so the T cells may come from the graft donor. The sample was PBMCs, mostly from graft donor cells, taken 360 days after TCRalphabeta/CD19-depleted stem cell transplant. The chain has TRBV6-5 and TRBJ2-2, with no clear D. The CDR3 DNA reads TGTGCCAGCAGTTTACAGCCCACCGGGGAGCTGTTTTTT. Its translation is CASSLQPTGELFF.